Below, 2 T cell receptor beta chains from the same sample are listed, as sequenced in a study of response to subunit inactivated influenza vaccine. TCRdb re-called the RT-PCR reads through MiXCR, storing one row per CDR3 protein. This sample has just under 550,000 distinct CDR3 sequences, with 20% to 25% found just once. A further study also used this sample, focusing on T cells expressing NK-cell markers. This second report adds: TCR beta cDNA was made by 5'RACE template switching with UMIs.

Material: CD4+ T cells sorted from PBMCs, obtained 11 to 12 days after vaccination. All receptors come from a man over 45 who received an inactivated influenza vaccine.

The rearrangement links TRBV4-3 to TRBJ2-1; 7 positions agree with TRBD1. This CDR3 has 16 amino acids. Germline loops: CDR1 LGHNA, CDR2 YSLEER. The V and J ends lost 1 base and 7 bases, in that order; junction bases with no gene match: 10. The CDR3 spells CASSQVGRGLRNEQFF. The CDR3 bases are TGCGCCAGCAGCCAAGTGGGCAGGGGGTTGAGGAATGAGCAGTTCTTC.

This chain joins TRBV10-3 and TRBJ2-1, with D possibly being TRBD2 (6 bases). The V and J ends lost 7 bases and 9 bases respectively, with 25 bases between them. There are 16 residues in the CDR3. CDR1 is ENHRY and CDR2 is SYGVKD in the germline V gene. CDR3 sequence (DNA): TGTGCCATCACCCCGATGGGGGGAGCGGGCCCCGCTGAGCAGTTCTTC. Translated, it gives CAITPMGGAGPAEQFF.